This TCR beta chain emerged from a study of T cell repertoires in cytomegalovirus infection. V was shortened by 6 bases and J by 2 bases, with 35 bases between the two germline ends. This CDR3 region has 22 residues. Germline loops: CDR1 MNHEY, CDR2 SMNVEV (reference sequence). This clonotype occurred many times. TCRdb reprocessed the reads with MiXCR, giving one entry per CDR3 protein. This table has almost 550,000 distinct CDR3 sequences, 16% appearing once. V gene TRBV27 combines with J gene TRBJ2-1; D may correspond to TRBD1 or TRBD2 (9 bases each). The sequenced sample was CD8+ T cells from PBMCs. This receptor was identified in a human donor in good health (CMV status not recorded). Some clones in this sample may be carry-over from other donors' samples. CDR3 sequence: CASSLQTGGGGGSGPPYNEQFF. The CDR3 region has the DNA TGTGCCAGCAGCCTCCAAACAGGGGGCGGGGGGGGAAGCGGGCCTCCCTACAATGAGCAGTTCTTC.